This entry lists 15 T cell receptor beta chains sequenced from one sample in a study of cytomegalovirus exposure and HLA in healthy donors. The PCR used 60 Vbeta and 13 Jbeta primers. The data were produced by immunoSEQ multiplex PCR, yet TCRdb's version contains in-frame clones alone and is incomplete. Of around 100,000 clones detected, 70% to 80% appear once; the ten largest clones hold 15% to 20%. The specimen was PBMCs. These receptors were taken from a woman aged 55-70 years in good health and CMV-seropositive.

CDR3: CASSWGTVNNSPLHF. In nucleotides, the CDR3 is TGTGCCAGCAGCTGGGGGACAGTTAATAATTCACCCCTCCACTTT. V usage is TRBV5-6 and J usage is TRBJ1-6; 7 positions match TRBD1. The CDR3 runs 15 residues. V lost 3 bases and J lost 5; bases outside the gene matches: 5. Germline lookup yields CDR1 SGHDT and CDR2 YYEEEE.

This clone was detected only a few times. The chain recombines TRBV5-1 with TRBJ2-3; possibly TRBD2 for D (6 bases). The CDR3 has 14 residues. Trimming pared 5 bases from V and 0 bases from J, leaving 10 bases between. CDR1 is SGHRS and CDR2 is YFSETQ in the germline V gene. In DNA, the CDR3 is TGCGCCAGCAGATTAGCGGAAAGCACAGATACGCAGTATTTT. Protein product: CASRLAESTDTQYF.

This clone was counted a single time. The chain combines TRBV14 with TRBJ2-1; 7 bases are a match to TRBD2. J lost 3 bases, V lost 3 bases, and 8 bases had no gene match. Germline lookup yields CDR1 SGHDN and CDR2 FVKESK. The CDR3 sequence is 16 residues long. The DNA of the CDR3 is TGTGCCAGCAGCCAGATACCGCGGGGGATCTACAATGAGCAGTTCTTC. Its protein is CASSQIPRGIYNEQFF.

This chain connects TRBV19 to TRBJ1-4; D is perhaps TRBD1 (5 bases). The CDR3 sequence is 15 residues long. V was shortened by 8 bases and J by 4 bases, with 17 bases between the two germline ends. Germline V gene lookup returns CDR1 LNHDA and CDR2 SQIVND (reference sequence). CDR3 residues: CASPPPGGLNEKLFF. The CDR3 DNA reads TGTGCCAGTCCACCCCCCGGGGGACTTAATGAAAAACTGTTTTTT.

The V and J genes are TRBV9 and TRBJ2-3; the match to TRBD2 covers 7 bases. CDR1 is SGDLS, CDR2 YYNGEE, per germline. This CDR3 is built from 15 residues. J gave up 0 bases and V 5 bases, and 6 bases lay outside the gene matches. The CDR3 region has the DNA TGTGCCAGCAGTAGGGCTAGCGGTAGCACAGATACGCAGTATTTT. Protein product: CASSRASGSTDTQYF. Supplemented by reference TRBV9 and TRBJ2-3, the full variable domain reads DSGVTQTPKHLITATGQRVTLRCSPRSGDLSVYWYQQSLDQGLQFLIQYYNGEERAKGNILERFSAQQFPDLHSELNLSSLELGDSALYFCASSRASGSTDTQYFGPGTRLTVL.

This clone has only one observation. The CDR3: CASSQEPGGANVLTF. CDR3 bases: TGTGCCAGCAGCCAAGAGCCCGGGGGGGCCAACGTCCTGACTTTC. This chain uses TRBV4-2 with TRBJ2-6; no firm D call. CDR3 length: 15 amino acids. Per germline, CDR1 LGHNA and CDR2 YNFKEQ. V lost 0 bases, J lost 4 bases, and 7 bases lay in between.

This clone was observed once. The rearrangement uses TRBV9 and TRBJ2-2, with 7 bases identical to TRBD2. The CDR3 sequence is 17 residues long. The V segment lost 0 bases and the J segment 3 bases; nucleotides outside the gene matches: 8. Germline V gene lookup returns CDR1 SGDLS and CDR2 YYNGEE. CDR3 DNA sequence: TGTGCCAGCAGCGTAGCTCTGGCGGGAGCATACACCGGGGAGCTGTTTTTT. Protein product: CASSVALAGAYTGELFF.

A remark on this clone: One junction end does not reproduce the germline sequence, and a read error may be involved. The chain combines TRBV4-1 with TRBJ2-7, with 8 nucleotides matching TRBD2. Looked up from germline, CDR1 is MGHRA and CDR2 is YSYEKL. The CDR3 contains 13 residues. The CDR3 DNA sequence: TGCGCCAGCAGCCAAGAGGACGGGAGGGCGAATTATTTC. It yields the protein CASSQEDGRANYF.

This clone is large (0.1 to 1%) within its sample. The same CDR3 is also encoded by other DNA sequences in this sample. The J gene is TRBJ2-1, the V gene TRBV7-3; D gene unclear. The germline V and J ends were trimmed by 3 bases and 6 bases, with 9 bases remaining between them. CDR1 and CDR2 from the germline V gene are SGHTA and FQGTGA. The CDR3 is 13 amino acids. The CDR3, as DNA: TGTGCCAGCAGCTTCGGGTCTAGCAATGAGCAGTTCTTC. This sequence encodes CASSFGSSNEQFF.

V usage is TRBV30 and J usage is TRBJ1-6, with TRBD1 as a possible D gene (5 bases). This CDR3 is built from 14 residues. The germline gives CDR1 GTSNPN, CDR2 SVGIG (reference sequence). The V end lost 8 bases, the J end lost 7 bases, and 18 bases lay between the germline ends. In DNA form, the CDR3 reads TGTGCCGGATGGGGCCCTACAGGAAATTCACCCCTCCACTTT. This codes for CAGWGPTGNSPLHF.

The genes are TRBV27 and TRBJ2-2, with 11 bases that match TRBD1. The J segment lost 8 bases and the V segment lost 11 bases, leaving 7 bases of the junction unmatched. The CDR3 is 13 residues long. Germline V gene lookup returns CDR1 MNHEY and CDR2 SMNVEV (reference sequence). The CDR3 loop reads CAAGQGAPGELFF. CDR3 nucleotides: TGTGCCGCAGGACAGGGGGCTCCGGGGGAGCTGTTTTTT.

V is TRBV5-1 and J is TRBJ2-5; 7 positions agree with TRBD2. This CDR3 spans 14 amino acids. Looked up from germline, CDR1 is SGHRS and CDR2 is YFSETQ. After removal of 0 bases from V and 3 bases from J, the junction contained 2 bases not matched to a gene. The CDR3 region is CASSLVGGEETQYF. In DNA, the CDR3 is TGCGCCAGCAGCTTGGTGGGGGGGGAAGAGACCCAGTACTTC. Full variable domain (missing parts from reference TRBV5-1 and TRBJ2-5): KAGVTQTPRYLIKTRGQQVTLSCSPISGHRSVSWYQQTPGQGLQFLFEYFSETQRNKGNFPGRFSGRQFSNSRSEMNVSTLELGDSALYLCASSLVGGEETQYFGPGTRLLVL.

The CDR3 here is CASSLQGDQPQHF. CDR3 nucleotides: TGCGCCAGCAGCCTCCAGGGTGATCAGCCCCAGCATTTT. This chain joins TRBV4-1 and TRBJ1-5; tentative D call: TRBD1 (5 bases). V dropped 4 bases and J dropped 5 bases, with 9 bases sitting between them. This CDR3 is 13 amino acids long. CDR1 MGHRA and CDR2 YSYEKL come from the germline V gene.

The V and J genes are TRBV7-9 and TRBJ1-2; 7 bases line up with TRBD1. The CDR3 has 13 residues. Germline V gives CDR1 SEHNR, CDR2 FQNEAQ (reference sequence). J was trimmed by 7 bases and V by 5 bases; bases with no gene match: 7. CDR3 loop: CASSPSRDSGYTF. As DNA, the CDR3 is TGTGCCAGCAGCCCGTCCCGGGACAGTGGCTACACCTTC.

The gene calls are TRBV5-4 and TRBJ2-2, with D possibly TRBD1 on 6 matching bases. V gave up 4 bases and J gave up 0 bases, with 10 bases separating them. The CDR3 extends over 15 amino acids. Germline CDR1 SGHNT, CDR2 YYREEE (reference sequence). The CDR3 here is CASSLGHSNTGELFF. The CDR3 DNA is TGTGCCAGCAGCCTGGGACATTCGAACACCGGGGAGCTGTTTTTT.